What follows are 21 T cell receptor beta chains derived from one specimen sequenced in a study of cytomegalovirus exposure and HLA in healthy donors. Primers: 60 Vbeta forward and 13 Jbeta reverse. Generated by immunoSEQ multiplex PCR, the TCRdb table keeps only in-frame clones and is missing some. Seen here are around 160,000 clones, 68% observed once, and the top ten hold around 4.5%. The source material was PBMCs. The receptor source for this set is a woman aged 18-29 years in good health and CMV-seropositive.

V gene TRBV28 combines with J gene TRBJ2-7; TRBD2 matches 11 bases. This CDR3 is built from 23 residues. Germline V gene sequence: CDR1 MDHEN, CDR2 SYDVKM. J was trimmed by 3 bases and V by 4 bases; bases with no gene match: 29. Here the CDR3 DNA reads TGTGCCAGCAGTTCCCCGGCGGGTGATCTAGCGGGAGGCCGGAGCTTCTTTTTCTACGAGCAGTACTTC. This encodes CASSSPAGDLAGGRSFFFYEQYF.

The rearrangement links TRBV7-9 to TRBJ1-4; 7 bases are a match to TRBD1. Trimming at V came to 3 bases and at J to 6 bases, leaving 10 bases not matched to a gene. Germline CDR1 is SEHNR and CDR2 is FQNEAQ (reference sequence). CDR3 size: 16 residues. CDR3 bases: TGTGCCAGCAGCTTTCCGGAGGGGGCTGTCGATGAAAAACTGTTTTTT. Translated: CASSFPEGAVDEKLFF.

Only a few counts were recorded for this clone. The genes are TRBV18 and TRBJ2-7; 7 bases match TRBD1. Germline CDR1 is KGHSH and CDR2 is LQKENI. Losses at the gene ends were 5 bases for V and 1 base for J; bases not matched to a gene: 2. The CDR3 is made up of 13 amino acids. CDR3 nucleotide sequence: TGTGCCAGCTCAAAGGGACAGTCCTACGAGCAGTACTTC. This translates into CASSKGQSYEQYF.

The chain joins TRBV5-1 to TRBJ1-3, with a tentative D call TRBD1 (5 bases). The CDR3 consists of 16 residues. The germline gives CDR1 SGHRS, CDR2 YFSETQ. V lost 0 bases to trimming and J lost 4 bases, with 14 bases between them. In nucleotides, the CDR3 is TGCGCCAGCAGCTTGGCGGGGGGTCGGAACGGAAACACCATATATTTT. It encodes CASSLAGGRNGNTIYF.

This chain uses TRBV5-4 with TRBJ2-7, with D possibly being TRBD2 (5 bases). This CDR3 has 14 amino acids. In germline, CDR1 is SGHNT, CDR2 YYREEE (reference sequence). Trimming took off 2 bases at V and 4 bases at J, with 13 bases between the two ends. Written as DNA, the CDR3 is TGTGCCAGCAGCTTCCGGGGAGCTCCGTACGAGCAGTACTTC. It translates to CASSFRGAPYEQYF.

This clone was counted a few times. The V gene is TRBV6-5, the J gene TRBJ1-2; 9 nucleotides line up with TRBD1. V shed 5 bases and J 7 bases; nucleotides not matched to a gene: 11. The CDR3 runs 15 residues. Germline values: CDR1 MNHEY, CDR2 SVGAGI. The CDR3 nucleotides read TGTGCCAGCAGTATACCGGGACAGGGTACGGGTGGCTACACCTTC. This translates into CASSIPGQGTGGYTF.

The rearrangement uses TRBV6-5 and TRBJ1-2; D perhaps matches TRBD1 (6 bases). The germline gives CDR1 MNHEY, CDR2 SVGAGI. The CDR3 runs 13 residues. V lost 6 bases and J 4 bases, leaving 12 bases between the germline ends. The CDR3 DNA follows: TGTGCCAGCAGCAGGGACACGAGCTATGGCTACACCTTC. It encodes CASSRDTSYGYTF.

The V gene is TRBV19, the J gene TRBJ2-7; 7 bases are a match to TRBD1. Germline assignment: CDR1 LNHDA and CDR2 SQIVND (reference sequence). The V gene end was trimmed by 6 bases and the J gene end by 3 bases; junction bases not matched to a gene: 17. CDR3 length equals 17 residues. The DNA for the CDR3 is TGTGCCAGTAGCCCCCTTAAGGGGGCGGCCGGAAACTACGAGCAGTACTTC. Protein sequence: CASSPLKGAAGNYEQYF.

This clone has just a few counts. V is TRBV7-8 and J is TRBJ2-5, with a tentative D call TRBD1 (6 bases). The CDR3 has 14 amino acids. CDR1 SGHVS and CDR2 FQNEAQ come from the germline V gene. V lost 3 bases and J 1 base, leaving 9 bases between the germline ends. Here the CDR3 DNA reads TGTGCCAGCAGCTTGGGGACAACCCAAGAGACCCAGTACTTC. The encoded protein is CASSLGTTQETQYF.

The genes are TRBV7-9 and TRBJ2-5; D is undetermined. The CDR3 length is 13 residues. The germline V gene encodes CDR1 SEHNR and CDR2 FQNEAQ (reference sequence). The V end lost 2 bases, the J end lost 2 bases, and 6 bases lay between the germline ends. For the CDR3, the DNA is TGTGCCAGCAGCTTATATCAGCAAGAGACCCAGTACTTC. Protein: CASSLYQQETQYF.

The table lists this clone with a few counts. V gene TRBV6-5 combines with J gene TRBJ1-1, with D possibly matching TRBD1 (6 bases). This CDR3 comprises 12 residues. Trimming left V 6 bases short and J 5 bases short, with 10 bases between. Germline V gene lookup returns CDR1 MNHEY and CDR2 SVGAGI. In DNA, the CDR3 is TGTGCCAGCAGAAAGACAGGTACTGAAGCTTTCTTT. Translation gives CASRKTGTEAFF.

This chain connects TRBV19 to TRBJ2-1, with 9 bases identical to TRBD2. The CDR3 is 16 amino acids. Germline V gene lookup returns CDR1 LNHDA and CDR2 SQIVND (reference sequence). V trimming: 0 bases; J trimming: 4 bases; junction bases outside the gene matches: 4. This CDR3 is CASSIDASGDYNEQFF. CDR3 nucleotides: TGTGCCAGTAGTATAGATGCTAGCGGGGATTACAATGAGCAGTTCTTC.

The chain has TRBV7-3 and TRBJ2-7; 7 bases are shared with TRBD1. The V segment lost 2 bases and the J segment 6 bases; nucleotides outside the gene matches: 7. CDR3 size: 14 residues. CDR1 is SGHTA, CDR2 FQGTGA, per germline. CDR3 protein: CASSLFQQGSEQYF. Here the CDR3 DNA reads TGTGCCAGCAGCTTATTCCAACAGGGGTCCGAGCAGTACTTC. Full variable domain (remainder filled in from reference TRBV7-3 and TRBJ2-7): GAGVSQTPSNKVTEKGKYVELRCDPISGHTALYWYRQSLGQGPEFLIYFQGTGAADDSGLPNDRFFAVRPEGSVSTLKIQRTERGDSAVYLCASSLFQQGSEQYFGPGTRLTVT.

V usage is TRBV6-1 and J usage is TRBJ1-1; D may be TRBD1 (6 bases). The CDR3 is made up of 15 amino acids. V lost 7 bases, J lost 1 base, and 16 bases lay in between. Germline CDR1 is MNHNS and CDR2 is SASEGT. CDR3 amino acids: CASIIGGLANTEAFF. In DNA form, the CDR3 reads TGTGCCAGCATAATTGGGGGCCTCGCGAACACTGAAGCTTTCTTT.

This clone was seen a single time. The chain links TRBV2 to TRBJ1-1, with D possibly being TRBD1 (6 bases). CDR3 length: 14 residues. Trimming shortened V by 6 bases and J by 6 bases, and 17 bases separated the two germline ends. Germline CDR1 and CDR2: SNHLY and FYNNEI. The CDR3 sequence is CASRGQQLIPEAFF. CDR3 DNA sequence: TGTGCCAGCAGAGGACAGCAGTTAATCCCTGAAGCTTTCTTT.

The chain couples TRBV18 to TRBJ2-7, with 14 positions matching TRBD2. The CDR3 extends over 16 amino acids. The junction had 6 bases not matched to a gene; V was cut back by 3 bases and J by 5 bases. Germline CDR1 is KGHSH and CDR2 is LQKENI. CDR3 DNA sequence: TGTGCCAGCTCACCTGGGACTAGCGGGGGTGTCCACGAGCAGTACTTC. Residues: CASSPGTSGGVHEQYF.

The chain joins TRBV15 to TRBJ2-1; 10 nucleotides align to TRBD2. The trim removed 0 bases at V and 5 bases at J, leaving 7 bases unmatched. The CDR3 runs 17 residues. Germline values: CDR1 LNHNV, CDR2 YYDKDF (reference sequence). The CDR3: CATSREGSGGGHNEQFF. CDR3 in DNA: TGTGCCACCAGCAGAGAGGGGAGCGGGGGGGGCCACAATGAGCAGTTCTTC.

The gene calls are TRBV19 and TRBJ1-5, with D tentatively TRBD1 (6 bases). The CDR3 loop spans 15 amino acids. Germline lookup yields CDR1 LNHDA and CDR2 SQIVND (reference sequence). V gave up 3 bases and J gave up 2 bases, with 11 bases separating them. Written as DNA, the CDR3 is TGTGCCAGTAGTATCCCCCGACAGGGCAATCAGCCCCAGCATTTT. Its translation: CASSIPRQGNQPQHF.

This rearrangement joins TRBV7-2 to TRBJ2-1; 12 nucleotides align to TRBD2. Per the germline V gene, CDR1 is SGHTA and CDR2 is FQGNSA. The CDR3 covers 16 residues. The V and J ends lost 4 bases and 10 bases, in that order; junction bases with no gene match: 11. DNA for the CDR3: TGTGCCAGCAGCTCGAAGGCTAGCGGGGGGGCCTGGGAGCAGTTCTTC. This translates into CASSSKASGGAWEQFF.

This chain connects TRBV6-5 to TRBJ2-5, with 8 positions matching TRBD2. With the DNA end fitting TRBJ2-7 better, the J assignment may be wrong. The CDR3 covers 13 residues. Germline CDR1 MNHEY, CDR2 SVGAGI. CDR3 DNA: TGTGCCAGCAAGCGGGGGAGCTCCTACGAGCAGTACTTC. Protein sequence: CASKRGSSYEQYF.

This clone is a singleton in its sample. This sequence joins TRBV6-1 and TRBJ2-2, with 8 nucleotides matching TRBD1. CDR1 and CDR2 (germline): MNHNS, SASEGT. The CDR3 is made up of 15 amino acids. The V gene end was trimmed by 4 bases and the J gene end by 6 bases; junction bases not matched to a gene: 7. This chain's CDR3 is CASSVGTGDAGELFF. The CDR3 DNA follows: TGTGCCAGCAGTGTAGGGACAGGAGACGCCGGGGAGCTGTTTTTT.